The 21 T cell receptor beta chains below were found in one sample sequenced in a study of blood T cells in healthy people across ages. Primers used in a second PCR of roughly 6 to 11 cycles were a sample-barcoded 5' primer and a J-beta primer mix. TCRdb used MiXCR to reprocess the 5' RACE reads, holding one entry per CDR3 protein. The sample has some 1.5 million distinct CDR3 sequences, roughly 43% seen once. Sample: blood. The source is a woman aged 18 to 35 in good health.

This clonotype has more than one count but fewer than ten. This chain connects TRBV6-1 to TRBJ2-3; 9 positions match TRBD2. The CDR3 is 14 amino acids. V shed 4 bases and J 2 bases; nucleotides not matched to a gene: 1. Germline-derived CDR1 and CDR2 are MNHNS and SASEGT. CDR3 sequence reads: CASSGGGATDTQYF. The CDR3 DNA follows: TGTGCCAGCAGTGGCGGGGGGGCCACAGATACGCAGTATTTT.

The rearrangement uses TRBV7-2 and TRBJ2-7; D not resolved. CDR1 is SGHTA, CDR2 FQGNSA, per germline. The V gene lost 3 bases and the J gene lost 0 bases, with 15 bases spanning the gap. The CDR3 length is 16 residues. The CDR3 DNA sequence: TGTGCCAGCAGCTTGGGTTGGGGTACCCTCTCCTACGAGCAGTACTTC. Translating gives CASSLGWGTLSYEQYF.

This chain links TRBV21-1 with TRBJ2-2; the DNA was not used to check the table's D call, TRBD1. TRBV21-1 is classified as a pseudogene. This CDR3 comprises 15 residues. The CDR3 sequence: CASSNRRGGTGELFF. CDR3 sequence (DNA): TGTGCCAGCAGCAATAGACGGGGGGGCACCGGGGAGCTGTTTTTT.

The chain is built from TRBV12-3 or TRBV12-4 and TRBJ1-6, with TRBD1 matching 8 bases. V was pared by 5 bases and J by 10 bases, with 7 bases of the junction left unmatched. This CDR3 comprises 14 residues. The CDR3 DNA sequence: TGTGCCAGCAGTCGAGGACAGGGAGACTCACCCCTCCACTTT. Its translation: CASSRGQGDSPLHF.

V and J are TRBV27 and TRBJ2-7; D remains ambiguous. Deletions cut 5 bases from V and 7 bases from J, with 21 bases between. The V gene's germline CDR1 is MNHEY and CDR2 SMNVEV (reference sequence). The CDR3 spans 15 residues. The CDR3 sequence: CASSPIRPLYNEQYF. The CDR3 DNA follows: TGTGCCAGCAGTCCCATCCGCCCTCTCTACAATGAGCAGTACTTC.

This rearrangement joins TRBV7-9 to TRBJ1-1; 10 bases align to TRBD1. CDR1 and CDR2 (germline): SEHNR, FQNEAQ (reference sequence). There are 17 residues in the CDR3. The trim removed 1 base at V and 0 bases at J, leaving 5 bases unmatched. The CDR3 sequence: CASSLGDRGLLNTEAFF. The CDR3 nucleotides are TGTGCCAGCAGCTTAGGCGACAGGGGGCTCCTGAACACTGAAGCTTTCTTT.

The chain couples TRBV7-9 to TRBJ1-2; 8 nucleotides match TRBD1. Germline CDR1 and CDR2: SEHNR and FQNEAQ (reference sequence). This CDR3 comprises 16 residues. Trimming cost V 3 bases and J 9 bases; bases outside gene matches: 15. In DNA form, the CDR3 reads TGTGCCAGCAGCTTTGCCCTACAGGGGGATAGCAGCAGCTACACCTTC. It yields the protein CASSFALQGDSSSYTF. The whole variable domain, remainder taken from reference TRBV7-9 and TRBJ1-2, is DTGVSQNPRHKITKRGQNVTFRCDPISEHNRLYWYRQTLGQGPEFLTYFQNEAQLEKSRLLSDRFSAERPKGSFSTLEIQRTEQGDSAMYLCASSFALQGDSSSYTFGSGTRLTVV.

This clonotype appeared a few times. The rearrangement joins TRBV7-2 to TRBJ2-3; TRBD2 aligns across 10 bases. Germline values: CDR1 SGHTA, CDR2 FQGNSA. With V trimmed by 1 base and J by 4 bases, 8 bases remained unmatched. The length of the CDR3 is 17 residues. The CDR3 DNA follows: TGTGCCAGCAGCTTAGAAGCACTAGCGGGACGGGCAGATACGCAGTATTTT. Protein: CASSLEALAGRADTQYF.

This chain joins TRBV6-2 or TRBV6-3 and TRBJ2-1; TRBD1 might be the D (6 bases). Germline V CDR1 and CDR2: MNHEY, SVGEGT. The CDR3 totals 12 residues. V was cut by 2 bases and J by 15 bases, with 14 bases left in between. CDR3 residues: CASSYAGQGGFF. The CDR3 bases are TGTGCCAGCAGTTACGCTGGGCAAGGGGGGTTCTTC.

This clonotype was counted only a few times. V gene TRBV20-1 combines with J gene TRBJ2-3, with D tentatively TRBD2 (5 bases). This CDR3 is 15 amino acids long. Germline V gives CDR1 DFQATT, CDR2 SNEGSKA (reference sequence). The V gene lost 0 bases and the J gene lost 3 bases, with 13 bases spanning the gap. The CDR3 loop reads CSARDLREGTDTQYF. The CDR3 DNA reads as TGCAGTGCTAGAGATCTCCGGGAAGGGACAGATACGCAGTATTTT.

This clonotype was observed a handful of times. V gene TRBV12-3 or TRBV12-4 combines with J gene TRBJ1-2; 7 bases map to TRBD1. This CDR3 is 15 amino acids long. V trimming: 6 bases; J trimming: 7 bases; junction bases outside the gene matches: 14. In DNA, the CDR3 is TGTGCCAGCAGCACCTACTCCGACAGGGATTTTGGCTACACCTTC. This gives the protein CASSTYSDRDFGYTF.

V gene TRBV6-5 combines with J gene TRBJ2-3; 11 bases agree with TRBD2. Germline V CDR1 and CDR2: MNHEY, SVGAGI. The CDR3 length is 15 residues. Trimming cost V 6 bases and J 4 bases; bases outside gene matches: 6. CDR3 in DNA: TGTGCCAGCAGATATAGCGGGAGGGGGCCAGATACGCAGTATTTT. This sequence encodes CASRYSGRGPDTQYF.

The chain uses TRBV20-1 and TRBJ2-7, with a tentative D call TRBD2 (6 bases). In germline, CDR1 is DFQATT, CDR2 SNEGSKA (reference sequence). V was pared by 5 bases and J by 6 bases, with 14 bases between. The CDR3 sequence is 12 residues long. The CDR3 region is CSAPRDAAEQYF. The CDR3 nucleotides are TGCAGTGCTCCGCGGGATGCCGCCGAGCAGTACTTC.

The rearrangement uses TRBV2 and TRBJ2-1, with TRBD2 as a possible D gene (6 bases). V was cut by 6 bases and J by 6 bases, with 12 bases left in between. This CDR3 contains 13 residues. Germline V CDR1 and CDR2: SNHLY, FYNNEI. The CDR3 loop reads CASSYGRPNEQFF. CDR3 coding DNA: TGTGCCAGCAGCTACGGGAGACCCAATGAGCAGTTCTTC.

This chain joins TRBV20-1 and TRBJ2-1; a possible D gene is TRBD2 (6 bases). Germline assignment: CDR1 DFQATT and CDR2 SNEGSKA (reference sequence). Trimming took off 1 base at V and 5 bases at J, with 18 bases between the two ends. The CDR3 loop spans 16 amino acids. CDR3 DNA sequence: TGCAGTGCTAGAGTGCCCTTAGCGGCTACAGACAATGAGCAGTTCTTC. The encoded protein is CSARVPLAATDNEQFF.

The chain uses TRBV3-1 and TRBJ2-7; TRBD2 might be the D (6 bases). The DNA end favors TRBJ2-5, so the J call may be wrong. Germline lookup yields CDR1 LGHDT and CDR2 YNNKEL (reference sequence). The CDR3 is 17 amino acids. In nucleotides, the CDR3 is TGTGCCAGCAGCCAAGATTTTTTCGCTCTAGCGTTGGGGACCCAGTACTTC. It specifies CASSQDFFALALGTQYF.

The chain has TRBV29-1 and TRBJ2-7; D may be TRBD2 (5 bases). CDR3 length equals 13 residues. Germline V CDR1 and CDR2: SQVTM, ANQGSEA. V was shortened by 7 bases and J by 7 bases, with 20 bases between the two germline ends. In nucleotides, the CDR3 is TGCAGCGCCGCGGACTGGTTCTACAATGAGCAGTACTTC. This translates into CSAADWFYNEQYF.

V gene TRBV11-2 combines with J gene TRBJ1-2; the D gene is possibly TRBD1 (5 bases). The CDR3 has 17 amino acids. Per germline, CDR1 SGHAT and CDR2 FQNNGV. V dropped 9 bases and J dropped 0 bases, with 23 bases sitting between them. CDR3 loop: CARSLAGTQHSNYGYTF. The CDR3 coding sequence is TGTGCCAGGAGCCTGGCCGGGACTCAGCATTCTAACTATGGCTACACCTTC.

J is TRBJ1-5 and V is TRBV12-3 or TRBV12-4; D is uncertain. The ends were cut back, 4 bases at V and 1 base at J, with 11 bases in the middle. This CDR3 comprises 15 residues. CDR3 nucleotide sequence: TGTGCCAGCAGTTCCCGGATTGGGAGCAATCAGCCCCAGCATTTT. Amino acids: CASSSRIGSNQPQHF.

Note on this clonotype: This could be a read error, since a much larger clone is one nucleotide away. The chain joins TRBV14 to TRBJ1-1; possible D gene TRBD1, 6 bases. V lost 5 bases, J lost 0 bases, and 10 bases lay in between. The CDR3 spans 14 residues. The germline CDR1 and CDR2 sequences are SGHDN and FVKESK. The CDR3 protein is CASSVSGVNTEAFF. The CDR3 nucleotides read TGTGCCAGCAGCGTATCAGGGGTGAACACTGAAGCTTTCTTT.

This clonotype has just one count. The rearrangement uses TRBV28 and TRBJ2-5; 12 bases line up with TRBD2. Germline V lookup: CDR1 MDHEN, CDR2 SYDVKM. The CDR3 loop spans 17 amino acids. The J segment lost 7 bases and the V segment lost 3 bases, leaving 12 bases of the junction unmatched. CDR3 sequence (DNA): TGTGCCAGCAGTTTGGGGTCTAGCGGGAGGGCCGTTTGGACCCAGTACTTC. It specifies CASSLGSSGRAVWTQYF.